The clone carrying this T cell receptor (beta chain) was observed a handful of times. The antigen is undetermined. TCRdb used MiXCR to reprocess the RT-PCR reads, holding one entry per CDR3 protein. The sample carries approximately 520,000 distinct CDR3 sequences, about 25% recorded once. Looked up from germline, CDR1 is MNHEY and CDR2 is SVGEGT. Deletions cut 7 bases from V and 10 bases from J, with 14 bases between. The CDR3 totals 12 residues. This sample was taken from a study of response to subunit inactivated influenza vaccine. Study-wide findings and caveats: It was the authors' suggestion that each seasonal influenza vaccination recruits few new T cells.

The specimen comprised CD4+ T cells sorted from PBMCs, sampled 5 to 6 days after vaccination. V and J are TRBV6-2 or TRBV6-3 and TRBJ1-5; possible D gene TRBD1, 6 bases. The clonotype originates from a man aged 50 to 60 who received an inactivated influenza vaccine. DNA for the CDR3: TGTGCCAGCATGGACAGCCCAGGCCCCCAGCATTTT. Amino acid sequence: CASMDSPGPQHF.